A selection of T cell receptor beta chains follows, all from one sample in a study of PD-1 blockade in classical Hodgkin lymphoma. Generated by immunoSEQ multiplex PCR, the TCRdb table keeps only in-frame clones and is missing some. This table holds approximately 52,000 clones, around 73% found once. The sample consisted of peripheral blood mononuclear cells (PBMCs), taken before the second cycle of nivolumab. These receptors all stem from a human donor with classical Hodgkin lymphoma. Both conserved end residues are part of each CDR3. A D gene is named only where the DNA matches it firmly. Part of the rows lack a size; the others show once, few, many or a class for expanded clones.

J gene: TRBJ2-3
clone size: NA
V gene: TRBV6-4
D gene: TRBD1
CDR3 protein: CASSDSGQATKYF
CDR3 DNA: TGTGCCAGCAGTGACTCAGGACAGGCTACTAAGTATTTT

J gene: TRBJ1-5
clone size: NA
V gene: TRBV4-1
D gene: TRBD1
CDR3 protein: CASSRFSDRGNQPQHF
CDR3 DNA: TGCGCCAGCAGCCGCTTTTCGGACAGGGGCAATCAGCCCCAGCATTTT

J gene: TRBJ2-2
clone size: NA
V gene: TRBV27
D gene: TRBD2
CDR3 protein: CASSFRTSGSHAGELFF
CDR3 DNA: TGTGCCAGCAGTTTTAGGACTAGCGGGAGTCATGCCGGGGAGCTGTTTTTT

J gene: TRBJ1-5
clone size: NA
V gene: TRBV30
D gene: TRBD1
CDR3 protein: CAWSVTGGMGQPQHF
CDR3 DNA: TGTGCCTGGAGTGTGACAGGGGGGATGGGTCAGCCCCAGCATTTT

J gene: TRBJ2-1
clone size: NA
V gene: TRBV5-1
D gene: NA
CDR3 protein: CASSSGANEQFF
CDR3 DNA: TGCGCCAGCAGCTCCGGGGCCAATGAGCAGTTCTTC

J gene: TRBJ1-5
clone size: NA
V gene: TRBV7-9
D gene: NA
CDR3 protein: CASSPTGADNQPQHF
CDR3 DNA: TGTGCCAGCAGCCCGACGGGGGCGGACAATCAGCCCCAGCATTTT

J gene: TRBJ2-1
clone size: NA
V gene: TRBV29-1
D gene: NA
CDR3 protein: CSGSYAQGDNEQFF
CDR3 DNA: TGCAGCGGTTCCTACGCTCAAGGGGACAATGAGCAGTTCTTC

J gene: TRBJ2-7
clone size: NA
V gene: TRBV7-6
D gene: NA
CDR3 protein: CASSTSAGSSYEQYF
CDR3 DNA: TGTGCCAGCAGCACGAGTGCTGGAAGCTCCTACGAGCAGTACTTC

J gene: TRBJ2-7
clone size: once
V gene: TRBV18
D gene: TRBD2
CDR3 protein: CASSPPSTSVAYEQYF
CDR3 DNA: TGTGCCAGCTCACCACCATCGACTAGCGTAGCCTACGAGCAGTACTTC

J gene: TRBJ2-7
clone size: NA
V gene: TRBV11-2
D gene: NA
CDR3 protein: CASSLGVYEQYF
CDR3 DNA: TGTGCCAGCAGCTTAGGGGTATACGAGCAGTACTTC

J gene: TRBJ1-1
clone size: NA
V gene: TRBV7-9
D gene: NA
CDR3 protein: CASSQGGMNTEAFF
CDR3 DNA: TGTGCCAGCAGCCAAGGAGGAATGAACACTGAAGCTTTCTTT

J gene: TRBJ2-1
clone size: NA
V gene: TRBV4-1
D gene: TRBD2
CDR3 protein: CASSQAAGTYNEQFF
CDR3 DNA: TGCGCCAGCAGCCAAGCAGCGGGGACTTACAATGAGCAGTTCTTC

J gene: TRBJ2-3
clone size: NA
V gene: TRBV19
D gene: TRBD1
CDR3 protein: CASTLRTGSTDTQYF
CDR3 DNA: TGTGCCAGTACCCTAAGGACAGGGAGCACAGATACGCAGTATTTT

J gene: TRBJ2-7
clone size: NA
V gene: TRBV9
D gene: NA
CDR3 protein: CASSVAPVYEQYF
CDR3 DNA: TGTGCCAGCAGCGTAGCGCCAGTCTACGAGCAGTACTTC

J gene: TRBJ1-1
clone size: NA
V gene: TRBV4-1
D gene: NA
CDR3 protein: CASSQVGDWTEAFF
CDR3 DNA: TGCGCCAGCAGCCAAGTGGGGGATTGGACTGAAGCTTTCTTT

J gene: TRBJ1-4
clone size: NA
V gene: TRBV6-6
D gene: NA
CDR3 protein: CASNLQGPFENLFF
CDR3 DNA: TGTGCCAGCAACCTACAGGGTCCCTTTGAAAATCTGTTTTTT

J gene: TRBJ2-5
clone size: NA
V gene: TRBV18
D gene: NA
CDR3 protein: CASSPQETQYF
CDR3 DNA: TGTGCCAGCTCACCTCAAGAGACCCAGTACTTC

J gene: TRBJ2-7
clone size: NA
V gene: TRBV28
D gene: TRBD1
CDR3 protein: CASIGGGTGAHEQYF
CDR3 DNA: TGTGCCAGCATCGGGGGAGGGACAGGGGCCCACGAGCAGTACTTC

J gene: TRBJ2-1
clone size: NA
V gene: TRBV7-2
D gene: TRBD2
CDR3 protein: CASSLAGTSGYEQFF
CDR3 DNA: TGTGCCAGCAGCTTAGCGGGGACTAGCGGGTATGAGCAGTTCTTC

J gene: TRBJ2-7
clone size: NA
V gene: TRBV11-2
D gene: NA
CDR3 protein: CASSFSLEQYF
CDR3 DNA: TGTGCCAGCAGCTTCTCGCTCGAGCAGTACTTC

J gene: TRBJ2-1
clone size: NA
V gene: TRBV18
D gene: TRBD2
CDR3 protein: CASSPLGGRAYEQFF
CDR3 DNA: TGTGCCAGCTCACCATTAGGCGGGAGGGCTTACGAGCAGTTCTTC

J gene: TRBJ1-1
clone size: NA
V gene: TRBV18
D gene: NA
CDR3 protein: CASSPRLGTLVGTEAFF
CDR3 DNA: TGTGCCAGCTCACCACGATTGGGCACCTTAGTGGGCACTGAAGCTTTCTTT

J gene: TRBJ1-5
clone size: NA
V gene: TRBV7-2
D gene: NA
CDR3 protein: CASTTGGVGQPQHF
CDR3 DNA: TGTGCCAGCACCACCGGTGGGGTAGGTCAGCCCCAGCATTTT

J gene: TRBJ2-7
clone size: NA
V gene: TRBV19
D gene: NA
CDR3 protein: CASSILAGDTYEQYF
CDR3 DNA: TGTGCCAGTAGTATATTGGCAGGGGATACCTACGAGCAGTACTTC

J gene: TRBJ1-1
clone size: NA
V gene: TRBV6-1
D gene: TRBD1
CDR3 protein: CASSPTGGYTEAFF
CDR3 DNA: TGTGCCAGCAGTCCGACAGGGGGGTACACTGAAGCTTTCTTT

J gene: TRBJ2-1
clone size: NA
V gene: TRBV14
D gene: TRBD1
CDR3 protein: CASSSLPGQGPNEQFF
CDR3 DNA: TGTGCCAGCAGCTCACTCCCGGGACAGGGACCCAATGAGCAGTTCTTC

J gene: TRBJ2-3
clone size: NA
V gene: TRBV14
D gene: NA
CDR3 protein: CASSQGLGGRTDTQYF
CDR3 DNA: TGTGCCAGCAGCCAAGGCCTGGGGGGCAGGACAGATACGCAGTATTTT

J gene: TRBJ1-5
clone size: NA
V gene: TRBV5-8
D gene: NA
CDR3 protein: CASSFNDRADQPQHF
CDR3 DNA: TGTGCCAGCAGCTTTAATGACAGAGCCGATCAGCCCCAGCATTTT

J gene: TRBJ1-1
clone size: few
V gene: TRBV27
D gene: NA
CDR3 protein: CASSFGRATEAFF
CDR3 DNA: TGTGCCAGCAGTTTCGGCAGGGCTACTGAAGCTTTCTTT

J gene: TRBJ1-5
clone size: NA
V gene: TRBV19
D gene: TRBD1
CDR3 protein: CASSDGQGGSQPQHF
CDR3 DNA: TGTGCCAGTAGCGACGGACAGGGAGGGTCCCAGCCCCAGCATTTT

J gene: TRBJ2-4
clone size: NA
V gene: TRBV7-2
D gene: TRBD2
CDR3 protein: CASSPRTSSNIQYF
CDR3 DNA: TGTGCCAGCAGCCCCCGGACTAGCTCAAACATTCAGTACTTC

J gene: TRBJ2-7
clone size: NA
V gene: TRBV2
D gene: NA
CDR3 protein: CASGVYEQYF
CDR3 DNA: TGTGCCTCAGGGGTCTACGAGCAGTACTTC